The rows below give T cell receptor beta chains drawn from one sample of a study of vaccination and CD4 T cells after COVID-19. These receptors have no identified antigens. TCRdb recomputed calls from the PCR reads with MiXCR, one row per CDR3 protein. The profile covers roughly 20,000 distinct CDR3 sequences, with roughly 40% appearing a single time and roughly 2.9% taken by the ten largest. Specimen: CD4+ T cells from blood, cultured in vitro, collected after SARS-CoV-2 vaccination. The receptors come from a human donor who had recovered from COVID-19. The CDR3 runs from the conserved cysteine through the conserved F or W.

j_gene	v_gene	len	CDR3aa
TRBJ2-1	TRBV20-1	12	CSAVGAYNEQFF
TRBJ2-7	TRBV6-1	14	CASSTGTGVHEQYF
TRBJ1-1	TRBV11-2	15	CASSRYRDRDPEAFF
TRBJ1-5	TRBV18	14	CASSPGGSNQPQHF
TRBJ2-5	TRBV7-3	15	CASSRTAGTGETQYF
TRBJ1-2	TRBV11-3	14	CASSLIPGQGDNTF
TRBJ1-6	TRBV20-1	15	CSARDHGGNNSPLHF
TRBJ1-5	TRBV19	15	CASSPPTGGYEPQHF
TRBJ2-1	TRBV7-2	16	CASSFTSGGGLAEQFF
TRBJ1-1	TRBV7-2	17	CASSLVPGSAMNTEAFF
TRBJ2-3	TRBV20-1	13	CSARETRTDTQYF